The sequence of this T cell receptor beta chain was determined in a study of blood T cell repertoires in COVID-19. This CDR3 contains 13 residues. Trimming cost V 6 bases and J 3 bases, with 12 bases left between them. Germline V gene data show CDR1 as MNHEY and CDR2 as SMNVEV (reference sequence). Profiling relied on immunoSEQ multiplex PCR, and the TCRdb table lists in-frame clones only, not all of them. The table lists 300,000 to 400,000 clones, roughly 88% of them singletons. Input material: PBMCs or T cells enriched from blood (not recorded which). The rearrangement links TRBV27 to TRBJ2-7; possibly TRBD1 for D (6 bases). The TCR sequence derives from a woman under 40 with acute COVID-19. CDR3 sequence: CASSPDSCYEQYF. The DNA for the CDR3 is TGTGCCAGCAGCCCGGACAGTTGCTACGAGCAGTACTTC.